These 18 T cell receptor beta chains share one sample of origin, sequenced in a study of identical twins. Using its own MiXCR run on the 5' RACE reads, TCRdb lists one record per CDR3 protein. The table includes about 890,000 distinct CDR3 sequences, 9% to 15% detected once. These same records also appear under a second study, on yellow fever vaccine responses in identical twins.

What was sequenced was PBMCs. The receptors come from a woman between 18 and 30 years old in good health.

The V call is TRBV29-1, the J call TRBJ2-2; TRBD1 is a possible D gene (7 bases). Per germline, CDR1 SQVTM and CDR2 ANQGSEA. Trimming removed 4 bases at V and 4 bases at J, with 31 bases between. The CDR3 loop spans 20 amino acids. CDR3: CSVGIRWGLTGRTGTGELFF. The DNA for the CDR3 is TGCAGCGTTGGGATAAGATGGGGTTTGACAGGGAGGACTGGCACCGGGGAGCTGTTTTTT.

In its sample, this clonotype was seen many times. V gene TRBV5-1 combines with J gene TRBJ2-5; D gene ambiguous. Between the trimmed V and J ends, which lost 0 bases and 3 bases, there was a span of 6 bases. Germline values: CDR1 SGHRS, CDR2 YFSETQ. This CDR3 is 13 amino acids long. CDR3 sequence (DNA): TGCGCCAGCAGCTTGGGGCCAGAAGAGACCCAGTACTTC. Translation: CASSLGPEETQYF.

This clonotype was detected a few times. The rearrangement joins TRBV6-5 to TRBJ1-1; D not certain. Trimming stripped 0 bases from V and 6 bases from J, with 17 bases between. The CDR3 loop spans 16 amino acids. Germline V gene sequence: CDR1 MNHEY, CDR2 SVGAGI. The CDR3 DNA reads TGTGCCAGCAGTTACTCGTATCCCCCAGGTAGAGCTGAAGCTTTCTTT. Translated: CASSYSYPPGRAEAFF.

This sequence joins TRBV19 and TRBJ2-1; D is uncertain. The CDR3 loop spans 14 amino acids. The V end lost 3 bases, the J end lost 7 bases, and 13 bases lay between the germline ends. Germline-derived CDR1 and CDR2 are LNHDA and SQIVND (reference sequence). The DNA for the CDR3 is TGTGCCAGTAGTATTGGGGATTTGAGGAATGAGCAGTTCTTC. Its translation is CASSIGDLRNEQFF.

This clonotype turned up a few times. The rearrangement links TRBV29-1 to TRBJ2-3, with 9 bases aligning to TRBD2. V lost 0 bases, J lost 2 bases, and 3 bases stayed unmatched. The CDR3 is made up of 15 amino acids. CDR1 is SQVTM, CDR2 ANQGSEA, per germline. CDR3 in amino acids: CSVEDQRGVTDTQYF. The CDR3 DNA reads TGCAGCGTTGAAGATCAGCGGGGGGTCACAGATACGCAGTATTTT.

This clonotype appeared many times. The V and J genes are TRBV5-1 and TRBJ2-7; 9 bases fit TRBD1. Germline lookup yields CDR1 SGHRS and CDR2 YFSETQ. The CDR3 loop spans 14 amino acids. With V trimmed by 7 bases and J by 3 bases, 8 bases remained unmatched. CDR3 DNA sequence: TGCGCCAGCCGAGACTCGGGACAGGGCTACGAGCAGTACTTC. Its protein product is CASRDSGQGYEQYF. Full variable domain (missing parts from reference TRBV5-1 and TRBJ2-7): KAGVTQTPRYLIKTRGQQVTLSCSPISGHRSVSWYQQTPGQGLQFLFEYFSETQRNKGNFPGRFSGRQFSNSRSEMNVSTLELGDSALYLCASRDSGQGYEQYFGPGTRLTVT.

The chain couples TRBV12-3 or TRBV12-4 to TRBJ1-2; 7 bases agree with TRBD1. Losses at the gene ends were 5 bases for V and 1 base for J; bases not matched to a gene: 10. The CDR3 length is 16 residues. The CDR3 loop is CASSPTGSLGNYGYTF. In nucleotides, the CDR3 is TGTGCCAGCAGTCCGACAGGGAGCTTGGGTAACTATGGCTACACCTTC.

The rearrangement uses TRBV5-1 and TRBJ1-6, with D possibly being TRBD1 (5 bases). The CDR3 covers 13 residues. V lost 5 bases and J 8 bases, leaving 11 bases between the germline ends. Germline V CDR1 and CDR2: SGHRS, YFSETQ. In nucleotides, the CDR3 is TGCGCCAGCAGTAGTGTAGGGGATTCACCCCTCCACTTT. Translation: CASSSVGDSPLHF.

V usage is TRBV5-1 and J usage is TRBJ1-1; D is possibly TRBD1 (5 bases). V lost 4 bases and J lost 11, with 21 bases in between. Per the germline V gene, CDR1 is SGHRS and CDR2 is YFSETQ. The CDR3 is 14 residues long. CDR3 amino acids: CASSPEGLISAAFF. CDR3 sequence (DNA): TGCGCCAGCAGCCCGGAGGGGTTAATTAGTGCGGCTTTCTTT.

The V gene is TRBV7-3, the J gene TRBJ2-5, with a possible D match to TRBD2 (5 bases). Deletions cut 5 bases from V and 1 base from J, with 11 bases between. Germline V gene lookup returns CDR1 SGHTA and CDR2 FQGTGA. The CDR3 loop spans 14 amino acids. The CDR3 here is CASSHGGPQETQYF. DNA for the CDR3: TGTGCCAGCAGCCACGGAGGCCCCCAAGAGACCCAGTACTTC.

Many counts were recorded for this clonotype. This rearrangement joins TRBV20-1 to TRBJ2-7, with D tentatively TRBD1 (6 bases). V was cut by 6 bases and J by 3 bases, with 9 bases left in between. Germline V gives CDR1 DFQATT, CDR2 SNEGSKA (reference sequence). The CDR3 has 11 residues. CDR3 region: CSARDNYEQYV. CDR3 nucleotides: TGCAGTGCCCGGGACAACTACGAGCAGTACGTC.

This clonotype occurred a few times. V is TRBV20-1 and J is TRBJ2-2, with a tentative D call TRBD2 (5 bases). The germline V gene has CDR1 DFQATT and CDR2 SNEGSKA (reference sequence). CDR3 length: 16 amino acids. The V end was cut by 0 bases, the J end by 6 bases, with 17 bases between. As DNA, the CDR3 is TGCAGTGCTAGAGATCCCAGTTGGGAGTCCGCCGGGGAGCTGTTTTTT. It codes for CSARDPSWESAGELFF.

The V gene is TRBV5-1, the J gene TRBJ2-2, with a tentative D call TRBD1 (6 bases). Germline V gene sequence: CDR1 SGHRS, CDR2 YFSETQ. V lost 1 base and J lost 4, with 8 bases in between. CDR3 length equals 14 residues. CDR3 region: CASSLWGPTGELFF. The CDR3 nucleotides are TGCGCCAGCAGCTTGTGGGGGCCCACCGGGGAGCTGTTTTTT.

V gene TRBV6-5 combines with J gene TRBJ1-6; TRBD1 matches at 8 bases. This CDR3 comprises 19 residues. V shed 0 bases, J shed 0 bases, and the junction held 7 bases outside the gene matches. Germline V CDR1 and CDR2: MNHEY, SVGAGI. The CDR3 region has the DNA TGTGCCAGCAGTTACTCGGGGAACAGGGGGACCTCCTATAATTCACCCCTCCACTTT. This codes for CASSYSGNRGTSYNSPLHF.

The chain is built from TRBV6-1 and TRBJ2-1; the match to TRBD2 covers 9 bases. V shed 5 bases, J shed 6 bases, and the junction held 14 bases outside the gene matches. The CDR3 is made up of 17 amino acids. Germline CDR1 MNHNS, CDR2 SASEGT. The CDR3 DNA is TGTGCCAGCAGTCAGACTTCGGGACTAGCAGTTTTCAATGAGCAGTTCTTC. This gives the protein CASSQTSGLAVFNEQFF.

The table lists this clonotype with many counts. V gene TRBV6-1 combines with J gene TRBJ1-6, with TRBD1 matching over 7 bases. Trimming at V came to 6 bases and at J to 7 bases, leaving 6 bases not matched to a gene. This CDR3 is 14 amino acids long. Looked up from germline, CDR1 is MNHNS and CDR2 is SASEGT. Here the CDR3 DNA reads TGTGCCAGCAGCGAACAGGGGAAGAATTCACCCCTCCACTTT. Translated, it gives CASSEQGKNSPLHF.

This clonotype appeared many times. The V gene is TRBV24-1, the J gene TRBJ1-5; D gene uncertain. V shed 0 bases and J shed 6 bases, with 5 bases lying between them. Germline CDR1 reads KGHDR; CDR2 reads SFDVKD. The CDR3 loop spans 13 amino acids. The CDR3 bases are TGTGCCACCAGTGATTTGGATTCTCAGCCCCAGCATTTT. This encodes CATSDLDSQPQHF.

This clonotype was recorded once. The V gene is TRBV11-2, the J gene TRBJ2-1; TRBD2 aligns across 15 bases. The germline V gene encodes CDR1 SGHAT and CDR2 FQNNGV. The CDR3 spans 17 residues. The junction had 8 bases not matched to a gene; V was cut back by 6 bases and J by 5 bases. DNA of the CDR3: TGTGCCAGCAGACCACCGGGACTAGCGGGGGGACACAATGAGCAGTTCTTC. Translation gives CASRPPGLAGGHNEQFF.